These 17 T cell receptor beta chains share one sample of origin, sequenced in a study of identical twins. TCRdb fed the 5' RACE reads into MiXCR, producing one record per CDR3 protein. Here the sample spans around 1.7 million distinct CDR3 sequences, about 30% being singletons. Sequencing was performed on cord blood. The receptors were sampled from a newborn girl in good health.

V and J are TRBV27 and TRBJ2-4; tentatively, D is TRBD1 or TRBD2 (5 bases each). This CDR3 contains 17 residues. Germline V gene lookup returns CDR1 MNHEY and CDR2 SMNVEV (reference sequence). Trimming stripped 5 bases from V and 4 bases from J, with 21 bases between. This CDR3 reads CASSALITGPRKNIQYF. The CDR3, as DNA: TGTGCCAGCAGTGCCCTCATTACGGGACCACGGAAAAACATTCAGTACTTC.

In this sample, this clonotype turned up a few times. The CDR3 loop reads CASSERGLRGDTQYF. The CDR3 DNA follows: TGTGCCAGCAGTGAACGCGGGCTGCGGGGAGATACGCAGTATTTT. V and J are TRBV2 and TRBJ2-3; TRBD2 might be the D (6 bases). The CDR3 has 15 amino acids. The V end was cut by 2 bases, the J end by 5 bases, with 14 bases between. CDR1 SNHLY and CDR2 FYNNEI come from the germline V gene.

The chain is built from TRBV7-9 and TRBJ2-3; D gene uncertain. The V and J ends lost 2 bases and 2 bases respectively, with 11 bases between them. Per germline, CDR1 SEHNR and CDR2 FQNEAQ (reference sequence). The CDR3 totals 15 residues. The CDR3 sequence is CASSLFIGYTDTQYF. The CDR3 nucleotides read TGTGCCAGCAGCTTATTCATCGGTTACACAGATACGCAGTATTTT.

A remark on this clonotype: This could be a read error, since a much larger clone is one nucleotide away. This chain links TRBV7-9 with TRBJ1-6; D not certain. Between the trimmed V and J ends, which lost 2 bases and 7 bases, there was a span of 3 bases. Per the germline V gene, CDR1 is SEHNR and CDR2 is FQNEAQ (reference sequence). This CDR3 is 12 amino acids long. CDR3 protein: CASSLKNSPLHF. The CDR3 nucleotides are TGTGCCAGCAGCTTAAAGAATTCACCCCTCCACTTT.

This clonotype was observed a handful of times. CDR3 nucleotide sequence: TGCGCCAGCAGCTTGCACAGGGTCAATGAGCAGTACTTC. Residues: CASSLHRVNEQYF. J is TRBJ2-7 and V is TRBV5-1; D possibly corresponds to TRBD1 (6 bases). The germline V and J ends were trimmed by 1 base and 7 bases, with 12 bases remaining between them. This CDR3 region has 13 residues. The germline V gene encodes CDR1 SGHRS and CDR2 YFSETQ.

This clonotype was detected a few times. This sequence joins TRBV29-1 and TRBJ1-2, with a tentative D call TRBD1 (5 bases). Germline lookup yields CDR1 SQVTM and CDR2 ANQGSEA. The CDR3 consists of 15 residues. Trimming removed 0 bases at V and 4 bases at J, with 15 bases between. Here the CDR3 DNA reads TGCAGCGTTGAAGATGTCACAGGCACCTTCTATGGCTACACCTTC. The encoded protein is CSVEDVTGTFYGYTF.

This clonotype was counted only a few times. CDR3 amino acids: CSAQQGTGNTIYF. The CDR3 DNA reads TGCAGCGCCCAACAGGGGACGGGAAACACCATATATTTT. This chain joins TRBV29-1 and TRBJ1-3; 7 bases fit TRBD1. The CDR3 covers 13 residues. Germline lookup yields CDR1 SQVTM and CDR2 ANQGSEA. With 7 bases clipped from V and 4 bases from J, the junction kept 7 bases outside the gene matches.

This clonotype has a count of ten or more. The chain links TRBV7-2 to TRBJ1-5; 8 bases map to TRBD1. V shed 2 bases, J shed 6 bases, and the junction held 0 bases outside the gene matches. CDR1 and CDR2 (germline): SGHTA, FQGNSA. The CDR3 consists of 13 residues. The CDR3 nucleotides read TGTGCCAGCAGCTTACAGGGGGCTCAGCCCCAGCATTTT. Its translation is CASSLQGAQPQHF. Together with reference TRBV7-2 and TRBJ1-5, the CDR3 gives the full variable domain: GAGVSQSPSNKVTEKGKDVELRCDPISGHTALYWYRQSLGQGLEFLIYFQGNSAPDKSGLPSDRFSAERTGGSVSTLTIQRTQQEDSAVYLCASSLQGAQPQHFGDGTRLSIL.

This clonotype was recorded a few times. The chain has TRBV9 and TRBJ1-2; weak D call: TRBD1 (6 bases). The V gene lost 4 bases and the J gene lost 6 bases, with 19 bases spanning the gap. This CDR3 spans 15 amino acids. Germline V gives CDR1 SGDLS, CDR2 YYNGEE. CDR3: CASSMTGKWGDGYTF. The CDR3 nucleotides are TGTGCCAGCAGCATGACAGGAAAATGGGGGGATGGCTACACCTTC.

Only a few counts were recorded for this clonotype. The rearrangement uses TRBV12-3 or TRBV12-4 and TRBJ2-7; TRBD2 agrees at 8 bases. The CDR3 has 13 residues. V was clipped by 6 bases and J by 4 bases; unmatched bases: 5. The CDR3 protein is CASSGRGVYEQYF. The CDR3 DNA sequence: TGTGCCAGCAGCGGGAGGGGGGTATACGAGCAGTACTTC.

At least ten counts were recorded for this clonotype. V and J are TRBV6-1 and TRBJ1-2; D uncertain. The length of the CDR3 is 11 residues. The V and J ends lost 4 bases and 8 bases respectively, with 8 bases between them. The germline V gene has CDR1 MNHNS and CDR2 SASEGT. The CDR3 loop is CASSVKGGYTF. The DNA for the CDR3 is TGTGCCAGCAGTGTTAAAGGAGGCTACACCTTC.

The J gene is TRBJ1-5, the V gene TRBV12-5, with 7 positions matching TRBD1. CDR1 is LGHNT, CDR2 FRNRAP, per germline. The CDR3 contains 14 residues. The J segment lost 4 bases and the V segment lost 0 bases, leaving 0 bases of the junction unmatched. The CDR3 here is CASGLVQGNQPQHF. DNA for the CDR3: TGTGCTAGTGGTTTGGTACAGGGGAATCAGCCCCAGCATTTT. Full variable domain (outside the CDR3, taken from reference TRBV12-5 and TRBJ1-5): DARVTQTPRHKVTEMGQEVTMRCQPILGHNTVFWYRQTMMQGLELLAYFRNRAPLDDSGMPKDRFSAEMPDATLATLKIQPSEPRDSAVYFCASGLVQGNQPQHFGDGTRLSIL.

In this sample, this clonotype turned up a few times. The CDR3 loop reads CASSPPALAKNIQYF. The CDR3 DNA is TGTGCCAGCTCACCACCGGCGCTAGCCAAAAACATTCAGTACTTC. The chain is built from TRBV18 and TRBJ2-4; the D is unclear. Between the trimmed V and J ends, which lost 0 bases and 0 bases, there was a span of 6 bases. CDR1 and CDR2 (germline): KGHSH, LQKENI. The CDR3 is made up of 15 amino acids.

CDR3 sequence: CASSLKGYLQETQYF. CDR3 in DNA: TGCGCCAGCAGCTTGAAGGGGTACTTACAAGAGACCCAGTACTTC. The chain uses TRBV5-1 and TRBJ2-5, with D maybe TRBD1 (5 bases). V lost 1 base and J lost 2, with 12 bases in between. The germline V gene has CDR1 SGHRS and CDR2 YFSETQ. The CDR3 spans 15 residues.

The chain combines TRBV3-1 with TRBJ1-6; D not certain. The V and J ends lost 4 bases and 7 bases respectively, with 11 bases between them. CDR1 and CDR2 from the germline V gene are LGHDT and YNNKEL (reference sequence). This CDR3 is built from 14 residues. The CDR3 bases are TGTGCCAGCAGCCCCGACATACCGAATTCACCCCTCCACTTT. It translates to CASSPDIPNSPLHF.

V is TRBV12-5 and J is TRBJ1-2; TRBD1 agrees at 9 bases. The CDR3 has 16 amino acids. J was trimmed by 4 bases and V by 4 bases; bases with no gene match: 10. Germline V lookup: CDR1 LGHNT, CDR2 FRNRAP. The CDR3 is CASGSPPSTGGYGYTF. The DNA of the CDR3 is TGTGCTAGTGGTTCTCCTCCGTCGACAGGGGGCTATGGCTACACCTTC.

This clonotype was seen a handful of times. The J gene is TRBJ2-3, the V gene TRBV4-1; perhaps TRBD2 as D (5 bases). Germline-derived CDR1 and CDR2 are MGHRA and YSYEKL. This CDR3 spans 15 amino acids. Trimming pared 3 bases from V and 6 bases from J, leaving 16 bases between. In nucleotides, the CDR3 is TGCGCCAGCAGCCATCAGTTCGGAGGTGGCGATACGCAGTATTTT. It yields the protein CASSHQFGGGDTQYF.